This record concerns one T cell receptor (beta chain) sequence. The data derive from a study of blood T cell repertoires in COVID-19. Study-wide context: Acute-phase and convalescent COVID-19 samples originated in the United States, Italy and Spain. T cells, B-cell-depleted T cells, or PBMCs provided the cDNA or gDNA that served as material.

Germline V gene sequence: CDR1 MDHEN, CDR2 SYDVKM. The V end lost 6 bases, the J end lost 10 bases, and 16 bases lay between the germline ends. This CDR3 contains 14 residues. Patients in Seattle were enrolled during active infection, then followed longitudinally. In the authors' workflow: Estimated nucleated cell counts came from reference gene primer amplification. Some clones are missing from TCRdb's copy, which holds only in-frame ones; the method was immunoSEQ multiplex PCR. Clone size and the V and J calls come from that table; the DNA yielded D and trimming. The data hold fewer than 650,000 clones, with about 89% observed a single time.

Sequenced sample: peripheral blood. This receptor was taken from a woman between 50 and 59 years old with COVID-19, enrolled during active disease. The J gene is TRBJ1-6, the V gene TRBV28, with a tentative D call TRBD1 (6 bases). DNA of the CDR3: TGTGCCAGCAGGACGGGAGGGGGAAACTCACCCCTCCACTTT. Amino acid sequence: CASRTGGGNSPLHF. Full variable domain (rest looked up from reference TRBV28 and TRBJ1-6): DVKVTQSSRYLVKRTGEKVFLECVQDMDHENMFWYRQDPGLGLRLIYFSYDVKMKEKGDIPEGYSVSREKKERFSLILESASTNQTSMYLCASRTGGGNSPLHFGNGTRLTVT.